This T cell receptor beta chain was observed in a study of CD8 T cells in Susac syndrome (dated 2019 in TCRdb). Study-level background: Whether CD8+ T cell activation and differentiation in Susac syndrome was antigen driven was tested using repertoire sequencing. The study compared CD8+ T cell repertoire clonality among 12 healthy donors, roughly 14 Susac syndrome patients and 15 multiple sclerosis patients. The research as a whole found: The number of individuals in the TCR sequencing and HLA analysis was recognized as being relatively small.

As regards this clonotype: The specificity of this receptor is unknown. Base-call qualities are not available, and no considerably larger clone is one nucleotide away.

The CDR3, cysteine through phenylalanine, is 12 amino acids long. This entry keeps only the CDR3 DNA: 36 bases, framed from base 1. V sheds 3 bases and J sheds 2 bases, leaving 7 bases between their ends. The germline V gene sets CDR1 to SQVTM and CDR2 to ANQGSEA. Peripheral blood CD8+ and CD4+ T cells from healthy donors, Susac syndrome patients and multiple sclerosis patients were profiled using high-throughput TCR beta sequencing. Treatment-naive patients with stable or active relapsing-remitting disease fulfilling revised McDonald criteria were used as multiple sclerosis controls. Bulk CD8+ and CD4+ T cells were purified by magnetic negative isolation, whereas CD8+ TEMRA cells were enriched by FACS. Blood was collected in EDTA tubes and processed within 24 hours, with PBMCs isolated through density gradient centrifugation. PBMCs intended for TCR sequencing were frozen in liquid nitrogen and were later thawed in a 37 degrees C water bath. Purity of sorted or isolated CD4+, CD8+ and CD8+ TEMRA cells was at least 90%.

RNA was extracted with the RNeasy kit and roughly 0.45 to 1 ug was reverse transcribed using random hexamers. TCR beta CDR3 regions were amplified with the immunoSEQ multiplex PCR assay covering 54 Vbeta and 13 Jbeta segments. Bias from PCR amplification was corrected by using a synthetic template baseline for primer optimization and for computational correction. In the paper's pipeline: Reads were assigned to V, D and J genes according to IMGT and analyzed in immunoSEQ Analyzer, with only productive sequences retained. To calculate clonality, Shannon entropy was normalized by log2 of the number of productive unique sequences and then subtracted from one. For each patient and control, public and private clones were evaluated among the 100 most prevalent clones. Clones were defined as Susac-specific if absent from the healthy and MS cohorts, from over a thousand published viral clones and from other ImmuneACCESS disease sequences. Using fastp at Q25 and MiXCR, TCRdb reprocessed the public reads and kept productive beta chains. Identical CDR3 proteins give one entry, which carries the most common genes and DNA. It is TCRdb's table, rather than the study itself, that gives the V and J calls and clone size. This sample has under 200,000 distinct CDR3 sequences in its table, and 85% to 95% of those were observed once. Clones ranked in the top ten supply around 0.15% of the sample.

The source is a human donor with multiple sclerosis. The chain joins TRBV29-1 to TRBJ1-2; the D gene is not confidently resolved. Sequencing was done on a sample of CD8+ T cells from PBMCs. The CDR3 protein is CSVDEENYGYTF. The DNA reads TGCAGCGTTGACGAGGAAAACTATGGCTACACCTTC.